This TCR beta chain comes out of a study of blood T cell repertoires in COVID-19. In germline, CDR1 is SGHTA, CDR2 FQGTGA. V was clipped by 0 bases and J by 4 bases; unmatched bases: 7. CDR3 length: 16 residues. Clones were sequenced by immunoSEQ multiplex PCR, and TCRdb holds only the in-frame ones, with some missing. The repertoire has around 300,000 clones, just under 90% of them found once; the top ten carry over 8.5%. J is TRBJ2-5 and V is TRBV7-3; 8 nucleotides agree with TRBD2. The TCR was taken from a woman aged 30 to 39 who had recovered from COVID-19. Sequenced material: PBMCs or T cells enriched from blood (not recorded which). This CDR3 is CASSLTSGNLGETQYF. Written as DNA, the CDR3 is TGTGCCAGCAGCTTAACTAGCGGGAATCTGGGAGAGACCCAGTACTTC.